The source of this T cell receptor (beta chain) is a study of cytomegalovirus exposure and HLA in healthy donors. Overall study: A subsequent analysis stated that the roughly 120 validation repertoires were run on the same platform as the roughly 670 first-cohort repertoires.

The donors were part of the roughly 120-subject validation cohort, which stood apart from the 666-subject first cohort. V shed 2 bases, J shed 8 bases, and the junction held 11 bases outside the gene matches. Germline V lookup: CDR1 KGHSH, CDR2 LQKENI. This CDR3 has 15 amino acids. This clone was recorded only once. Its antigen is currently unknown. Study-wide results and caveats: The TCR clusters that emerged in the first cohort tended, a later analysis found, to co-occur in the 120 or so validation repertoires. A list of 150 or so TCR beta chains associated with cytomegalovirus was given.

Assay: immunoSEQ multiplex PCR; the TCRdb copy retains only in-frame clones and omits some. Found here are nearly 200,000 clones, approximately 80% of them singletons; the top ten hold roughly 13%. The chain carries TRBV18 and TRBJ1-2; TRBD1 matches 7 bases. This receptor was identified in a woman aged 25 to 39 in good health and CMV-seropositive. The source material was PBMCs. The CDR3 sequence: CASSPYGAQGMGYTF. The CDR3 bases are TGTGCCAGCTCACCATATGGAGCACAGGGGATGGGCTACACCTTC.